These 27 T cell receptor beta chains were all obtained from the same sample, sequenced in a study of beta chain features in type 1 diabetes. What was sequenced were expressed TCRB transcripts, since all of the isolated RNA had been reverse transcribed. The protocol was immunoSEQ multiplex PCR, while the TCRdb copy is restricted to in-frame clones and leaves out a portion. The sample holds fewer than 900,000 clones, roughly 15% seen once. Sequenced material: naive CD4+ T cells from blood. These receptors all come from a young woman in good health.

The chain is built from TRBV28 and TRBJ1-1, with a possible D match to TRBD1 (5 bases). Germline V gene sequence: CDR1 MDHEN, CDR2 SYDVKM. V shed 5 bases and J shed 7 bases, with 17 bases lying between them. This CDR3 comprises 14 residues. The CDR3 region is CASSAPGTLFEAFF. In DNA form, the CDR3 reads TGTGCCAGCAGTGCCCCCGGGACGCTCTTTGAAGCTTTCTTT.

The sample holds a few counts of this clone. The chain recombines TRBV5-4 with TRBJ2-1, with D unresolved. The CDR3 is 16 amino acids. In germline, CDR1 is SGHNT, CDR2 YYREEE (reference sequence). The V end lost 4 bases, the J end lost 0 bases, and 14 bases lay between the germline ends. The CDR3 bases are TGTGCCAGCAGCACCTCCCCGAGGAGCTCCTACAATGAGCAGTTCTTC. Residues: CASSTSPRSSYNEQFF.

This clone was picked up a small number of times. CDR3 sequence (DNA): TGTGCCAGCACGCTTAATGGGGAGCTGTTTTTT. It codes for CASTLNGELFF. The gene calls are TRBV28 and TRBJ2-2, with D unresolved. This CDR3 is built from 11 residues. Between the trimmed V and J ends, which lost 7 bases and 8 bases, there was a span of 8 bases. CDR1 and CDR2 (germline): MDHEN, SYDVKM.

This clone was detected a few times. The CDR3 sequence: CASSPRTGTGGSYEQYF. CDR3 coding DNA: TGTGCCAGCAGTCCCCGTACCGGGACAGGGGGGAGCTACGAGCAGTACTTC. This chain uses TRBV27 with TRBJ2-7, with TRBD1 identical over 11 bases. This CDR3 has 17 residues. The germline V gene has CDR1 MNHEY and CDR2 SMNVEV (reference sequence). V shed 5 bases, J shed 3 bases, and the junction held 12 bases outside the gene matches.

The rearrangement joins TRBV7-8 to TRBJ2-5; 9 bases line up with TRBD1. CDR1 and CDR2 (germline): SGHVS, FQNEAQ. Trimming at V came to 1 base and at J to 1 base, leaving 7 bases not matched to a gene. The CDR3 runs 17 residues. CDR3 nucleotide sequence: TGTGCCAGCAGCTTAGACAGAAACAGGGGGCTCCAAGAGACCCAGTACTTC. It translates to CASSLDRNRGLQETQYF.

The chain combines TRBV10-3 with TRBJ2-3, with TRBD2 matching 10 bases. V was clipped by 3 bases and J by 2 bases; unmatched bases: 5. Germline assignment: CDR1 ENHRY and CDR2 SYGVKD. There are 16 residues in the CDR3. The CDR3 DNA reads as TGTGCCATCAGTGAACCGGGACTAGCGTCCACAGATACGCAGTATTTT. Amino acid sequence: CAISEPGLASTDTQYF.

The chain couples TRBV13 to TRBJ2-2, with 7 bases fitting TRBD2. Germline trimming cut 8 bases from V and 5 bases from J; bases unmatched to any gene: 8. The CDR3 is made up of 14 amino acids. CDR1 is PRHDT, CDR2 FYEKMQ, per germline (reference sequence). The CDR3 here is CASRSGTITGELFF. CDR3 nucleotide sequence: TGTGCCAGCCGCTCCGGGACTATAACCGGGGAGCTGTTTTTT.

Only a few counts were recorded for this clone. The genes are TRBV7-3 and TRBJ1-1, with unresolved D. Trimming pared 5 bases from V and 6 bases from J, leaving 19 bases between. Germline V gene sequence: CDR1 SGHTA, CDR2 FQGTGA. The length of the CDR3 is 15 residues. This CDR3 reads CASSTAPGPLSEAFF. The CDR3 nucleotides are TGTGCCAGCAGCACAGCACCGGGCCCCCTTTCTGAAGCTTTCTTT. Filled out from reference TRBV7-3 and TRBJ1-1, the complete variable domain reads GAGVSQTPSNKVTEKGKYVELRCDPISGHTALYWYRQSLGQGPEFLIYFQGTGAADDSGLPNDRFFAVRPEGSVSTLKIQRTERGDSAVYLCASSTAPGPLSEAFFGQGTRLTVV.

V is TRBV18 and J is TRBJ2-2; D perhaps matches TRBD2 (5 bases). The CDR3 has 16 residues. The V gene's germline CDR1 is KGHSH and CDR2 LQKENI. V lost 3 bases and J lost 1, with 12 bases in between. The CDR3 sequence: CASSPAGRGNTGELFF. The CDR3 region has the DNA TGTGCCAGCTCACCGGCGGGTCGCGGGAACACCGGGGAGCTGTTTTTT.

The rearrangement joins TRBV19 to TRBJ2-7, with D tentatively TRBD2 (6 bases). The germline CDR1 and CDR2 sequences are LNHDA and SQIVND (reference sequence). This CDR3 comprises 14 residues. Trimming shortened V by 5 bases and J by 2 bases, and 13 bases separated the two germline ends. The CDR3 DNA reads TGTGCCAGTAGTCCGCGTCGGGGGACCTACGAGCAGTACTTC. Protein sequence: CASSPRRGTYEQYF.

The chain links TRBV2 to TRBJ2-5; possibly TRBD2 for D (5 bases). The CDR3 covers 16 residues. Germline values: CDR1 SNHLY, CDR2 FYNNEI. V lost 1 base to trimming and J lost 5 bases, with 17 bases between them. The CDR3: CASSEGASPAVETQYF. As DNA, the CDR3 is TGTGCCAGCAGTGAAGGGGCTAGCCCAGCGGTGGAGACCCAGTACTTC.

The rearrangement links TRBV11-2 to TRBJ2-5; D is perhaps TRBD1 (6 bases). The germline gives CDR1 SGHAT, CDR2 FQNNGV. Trimming stripped 5 bases from V and 1 base from J, with 14 bases between. The CDR3 has 15 residues. This CDR3 reads CASSATGISQETQYF. Here the CDR3 DNA reads TGTGCCAGCAGCGCCACAGGGATCTCCCAAGAGACCCAGTACTTC.

This clone was seen only a few times. The rearrangement uses TRBV18 and TRBJ2-5, with D perhaps TRBD2 (5 bases). In germline, CDR1 is KGHSH, CDR2 LQKENI. V lost 6 bases and J lost 5, with 22 bases in between. This CDR3 is built from 16 residues. In DNA form, the CDR3 reads TGTGCCAGCTCCCCGGCGGGTTCGACCTTAGCGGAGACCCAGTACTTC. Translated, it gives CASSPAGSTLAETQYF.

This clone was observed a handful of times. This chain links TRBV18 with TRBJ2-5; unclear D gene. In germline, CDR1 is KGHSH, CDR2 LQKENI. V lost 2 bases, J lost 1 base, and 8 bases lay in between. This CDR3 contains 14 residues. CDR3 loop: CASSPLNTQETQYF. The CDR3 region has the DNA TGTGCCAGCTCACCATTGAACACCCAAGAGACCCAGTACTTC.

This clone was observed a few times. This rearrangement joins TRBV7-8 to TRBJ2-1; 7 bases fit TRBD2. The CDR3 is made up of 15 amino acids. The ends lost 5 bases at V and 3 bases at J; junction bases unmatched: 7. Per germline, CDR1 SGHVS and CDR2 FQNEAQ. Here the CDR3 DNA reads TGTGCCAGCAGCCACAGACTAGCCGGCTACAATGAGCAGTTCTTC. Protein sequence: CASSHRLAGYNEQFF.

On this clone itself: This specimen includes other DNA sequences encoding the same CDR3. The rearrangement links TRBV7-9 to TRBJ2-2, with TRBD2 as a possible D gene (6 bases). There are 15 residues in the CDR3. Deletions cut 3 bases from V and 0 bases from J, with 8 bases between. The germline V gene encodes CDR1 SEHNR and CDR2 FQNEAQ (reference sequence). As DNA, the CDR3 is TGTGCCAGCAGCTTGAGGAGGGCGAACACCGGGGAGCTGTTTTTT. The encoded protein is CASSLRRANTGELFF.

The chain has TRBV5-1 and TRBJ2-5, with D perhaps matching TRBD2 (5 bases). The germline V gene has CDR1 SGHRS and CDR2 YFSETQ. Trimming shortened V by 0 bases and J by 2 bases, and 8 bases separated the two germline ends. This CDR3 is built from 14 residues. CDR3: CASSLERGQETQYF. CDR3 coding DNA: TGCGCCAGCAGCTTGGAACGAGGGCAAGAGACCCAGTACTTC. The full variable domain, rest sourced from reference TRBV5-1 and TRBJ2-5, is KAGVTQTPRYLIKTRGQQVTLSCSPISGHRSVSWYQQTPGQGLQFLFEYFSETQRNKGNFPGRFSGRQFSNSRSEMNVSTLELGDSALYLCASSLERGQETQYFGPGTRLLVL.

This clone turned up a few times. DNA of the CDR3: TGTGCCAGCAGCTTAGACGGGCACTCCTACGAGCAGTACTTC. It is translated as CASSLDGHSYEQYF. The gene calls are TRBV7-2 and TRBJ2-7, with D uncertain. Germline V gene data show CDR1 as SGHTA and CDR2 as FQGNSA. The CDR3 loop spans 14 amino acids. Deletions cut 1 base from V and 0 bases from J, with 7 bases between.

This clone was seen just once. The V gene is TRBV28, the J gene TRBJ1-1, with D maybe TRBD1 (6 bases). The CDR3 runs 13 residues. V lost 6 bases to trimming and J lost 4 bases, with 12 bases between them. Germline V gene sequence: CDR1 MDHEN, CDR2 SYDVKM. The CDR3 here is CASRTGMPTEAFF. CDR3 nucleotides: TGTGCCAGCAGGACAGGAATGCCCACTGAAGCTTTCTTT.

The chain recombines TRBV7-6 with TRBJ2-5; D is unresolved. This CDR3 comprises 12 residues. Trimming took 4 bases from V and 0 from J, leaving 3 bases between them. The germline V gene encodes CDR1 SGHVS and CDR2 FNYEAQ. The CDR3 coding sequence is TGTGCCAGCAGCTCCTACCAAGAGACCCAGTACTTC. Encoded protein: CASSSYQETQYF.

The V call is TRBV5-4, the J call TRBJ2-5; tentatively, D is TRBD1 (5 bases). Germline V gene sequence: CDR1 SGHNT, CDR2 YYREEE (reference sequence). CDR3 length equals 15 residues. V was clipped by 5 bases and J by 0 bases, with 14 bases between them. CDR3 bases: TGTGCCAGCAGACGAACACCGACAGACCAAGAGACCCAGTACTTC. It is translated as CASRRTPTDQETQYF.

In this sample, this clone turned up a few times. This chain joins TRBV28 and TRBJ2-5; D is unclear. V shed 8 bases and J shed 1 base, with 11 bases lying between them. Germline V gene lookup returns CDR1 MDHEN and CDR2 SYDVKM. The CDR3 is 13 amino acids. CDR3 residues: CASRFNSQETQYF. In DNA, the CDR3 is TGTGCCAGCCGGTTCAACAGCCAAGAGACCCAGTACTTC.

The CDR3 region is CASSTSTSGSGELFF. The CDR3 DNA follows: TGTGCCAGCAGCACCTCGACTAGCGGGTCCGGGGAGCTGTTTTTT. This rearrangement joins TRBV7-6 to TRBJ2-2; 10 positions match TRBD2. Germline lookup yields CDR1 SGHVS and CDR2 FNYEAQ. V shed 5 bases, J shed 6 bases, and the junction held 6 bases outside the gene matches. The length of the CDR3 is 15 residues.

This clone showed up just once. The chain's CDR3 is CASGLRENYGYTF. CDR3 DNA sequence: TGTGCCAGCGGCTTGAGAGAAAACTATGGCTACACCTTC. The rearrangement uses TRBV6-5 and TRBJ1-2, with D unclear. The germline CDR1 and CDR2 sequences are MNHEY and SVGAGI. V lost 8 bases to trimming and J lost 2 bases, with 12 bases between them. The CDR3 contains 13 residues.

This clone was counted between two and nine times. This chain connects TRBV28 to TRBJ1-2; D is ambiguous. This CDR3 contains 15 residues. The germline V gene encodes CDR1 MDHEN and CDR2 SYDVKM. Between the trimmed V and J ends, which lost 3 bases and 3 bases, there was a span of 14 bases. The chain's CDR3 is CASSLVGVYDYGYTF. For the CDR3, the DNA is TGTGCCAGCAGTTTGGTTGGAGTCTATGACTATGGCTACACCTTC.

The chain combines TRBV27 with TRBJ2-1; 12 positions match TRBD1. V gave up 5 bases and J gave up 6 bases; unmatched junction bases: 17. CDR1 and CDR2 from the germline V gene are MNHEY and SMNVEV (reference sequence). This CDR3 has 19 residues. DNA of the CDR3: TGTGCCAGCAGTCGACGGGGACAGGGGGCCCGTATCTCAGGCAATGAGCAGTTCTTC. It yields the protein CASSRRGQGARISGNEQFF.

In its sample, this clone was seen a few times. The V gene is TRBV7-2, the J gene TRBJ2-1, with D hard to call. CDR1 is SGHTA and CDR2 is FQGNSA in the germline V gene. The CDR3 has 17 amino acids. V was pared by 1 base and J by 7 bases, with 20 bases between. In DNA, the CDR3 is TGTGCCAGCAGCTTAGTAGCCGGGCTCCCCAGTAGTAATGAGCAGTTCTTC. This gives the protein CASSLVAGLPSSNEQFF.